This T cell receptor beta chain was obtained from a study of shared clonotypes between healthy human individuals. TCRdb's copy holds only in-frame clones and misses some; the assay was immunoSEQ multiplex PCR. The sample has 550,000 to 850,000 clones, approximately 72% seen once. There are 12 residues in the CDR3. This clone was found once. This chain uses TRBV21-1 with TRBJ1-2. TRBV21-1 is classified as a pseudogene. Sequences were obtained from memory CD4+ T cells sorted from blood. Subset described: CD45RA-negative fraction. This TCR came from a woman in her 30s in good health. DNA of the CDR3: TGTGCCAGCAGCAAAGGTCTCGGGGGCTACACCTTC. Translation gives CASSKGLGGYTF.